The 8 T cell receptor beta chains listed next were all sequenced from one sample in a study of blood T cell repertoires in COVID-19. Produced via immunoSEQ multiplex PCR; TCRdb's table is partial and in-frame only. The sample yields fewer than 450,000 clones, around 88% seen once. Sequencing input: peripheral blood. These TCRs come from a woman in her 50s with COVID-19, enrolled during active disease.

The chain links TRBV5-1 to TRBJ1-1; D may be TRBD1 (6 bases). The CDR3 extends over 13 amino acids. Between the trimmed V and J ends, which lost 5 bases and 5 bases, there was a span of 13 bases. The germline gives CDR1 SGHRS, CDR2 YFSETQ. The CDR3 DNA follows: TGCGCCAGCAGGGGGGCCTGGGGGACTGAAGCTTTCTTT. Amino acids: CASRGAWGTEAFF.

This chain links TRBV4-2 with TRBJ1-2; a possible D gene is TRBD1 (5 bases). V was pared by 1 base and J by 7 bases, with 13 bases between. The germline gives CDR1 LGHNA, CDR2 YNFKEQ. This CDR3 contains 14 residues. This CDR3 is CASSQGPGSSGYTF. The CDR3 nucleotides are TGTGCCAGCAGCCAAGGGCCAGGGTCTTCTGGCTACACCTTC.

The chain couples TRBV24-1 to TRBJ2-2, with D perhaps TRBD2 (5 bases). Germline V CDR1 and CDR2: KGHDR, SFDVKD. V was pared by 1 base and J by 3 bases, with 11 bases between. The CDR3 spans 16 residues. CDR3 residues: CATSDFNRDYTGELFF. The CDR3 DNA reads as TGTGCCACCAGTGATTTTAACCGGGATTACACCGGGGAGCTGTTTTTT.

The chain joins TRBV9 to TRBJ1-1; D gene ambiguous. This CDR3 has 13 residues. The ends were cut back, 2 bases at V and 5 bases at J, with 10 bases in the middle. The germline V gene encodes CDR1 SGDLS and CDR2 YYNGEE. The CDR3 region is CASSVGVGTEAFF. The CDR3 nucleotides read TGTGCCAGCAGCGTCGGGGTCGGGACTGAAGCTTTCTTT.

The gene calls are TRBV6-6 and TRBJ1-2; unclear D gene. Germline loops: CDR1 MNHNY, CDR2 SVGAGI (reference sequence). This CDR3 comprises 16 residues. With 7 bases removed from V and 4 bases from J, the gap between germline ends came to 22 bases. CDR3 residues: CASTTQGGFPSYGYTF. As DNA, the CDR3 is TGTGCCAGCACCACCCAAGGAGGGTTCCCAAGCTATGGCTACACCTTC.

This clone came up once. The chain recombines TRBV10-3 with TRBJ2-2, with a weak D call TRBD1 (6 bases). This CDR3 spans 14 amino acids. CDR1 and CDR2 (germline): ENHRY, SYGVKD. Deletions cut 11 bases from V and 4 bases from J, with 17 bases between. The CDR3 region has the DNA TGTGCCGTCGGGACACCAAGGGGCACCGGGGAGCTGTTTTTT. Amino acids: CAVGTPRGTGELFF.

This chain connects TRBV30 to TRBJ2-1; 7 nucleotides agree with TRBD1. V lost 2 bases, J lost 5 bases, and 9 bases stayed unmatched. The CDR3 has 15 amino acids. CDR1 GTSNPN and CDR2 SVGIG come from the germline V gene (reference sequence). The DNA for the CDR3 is TGTGCCTGGAGTCGAAGACAGGGTGTCCACAATGAGCAGTTCTTC. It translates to CAWSRRQGVHNEQFF. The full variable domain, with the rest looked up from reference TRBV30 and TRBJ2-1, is SQTIHQWPATLVQPVGSPLSLECTVEGTSNPNLYWYRQAAGRGLQLLFYSVGIGQISSEVPQNLSASRPQDRQFILSSKKLLLSDSGFYLCAWSRRQGVHNEQFFGPGTRLTVL.

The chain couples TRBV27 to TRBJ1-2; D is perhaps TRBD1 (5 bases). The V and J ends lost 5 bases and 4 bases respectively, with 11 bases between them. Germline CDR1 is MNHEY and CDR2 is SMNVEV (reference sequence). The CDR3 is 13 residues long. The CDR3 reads CASSSRGTYGYTF. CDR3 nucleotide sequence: TGTGCCAGCAGTAGCCGGGGGACCTATGGCTACACCTTC.